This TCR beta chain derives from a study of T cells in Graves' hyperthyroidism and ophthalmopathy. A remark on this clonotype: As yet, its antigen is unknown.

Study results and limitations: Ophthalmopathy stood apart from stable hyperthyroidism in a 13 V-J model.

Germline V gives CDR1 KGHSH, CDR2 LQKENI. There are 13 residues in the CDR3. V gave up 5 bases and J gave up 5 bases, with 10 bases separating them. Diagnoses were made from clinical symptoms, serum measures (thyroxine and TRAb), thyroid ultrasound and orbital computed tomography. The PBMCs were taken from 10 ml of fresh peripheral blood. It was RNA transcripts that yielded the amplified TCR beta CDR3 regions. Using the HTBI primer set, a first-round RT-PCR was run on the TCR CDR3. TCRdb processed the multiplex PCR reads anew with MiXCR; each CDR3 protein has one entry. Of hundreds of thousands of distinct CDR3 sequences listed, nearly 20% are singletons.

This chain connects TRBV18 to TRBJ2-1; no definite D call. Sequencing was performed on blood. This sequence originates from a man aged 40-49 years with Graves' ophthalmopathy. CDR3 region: CASSRQYNNEQFF. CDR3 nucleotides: TGTGCCAGCTCAAGGCAGTATAACAATGAGCAGTTCTTC. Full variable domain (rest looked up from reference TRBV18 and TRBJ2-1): NAGVMQNPRHLVRRRGQEARLRCSPMKGHSHVYWYRQLPEEGLKFMVYLQKENIIDESGMPKERFSAEFPKEGPSILRIQQVVRGDSAAYFCASSRQYNNEQFFGPGTRLTVL.